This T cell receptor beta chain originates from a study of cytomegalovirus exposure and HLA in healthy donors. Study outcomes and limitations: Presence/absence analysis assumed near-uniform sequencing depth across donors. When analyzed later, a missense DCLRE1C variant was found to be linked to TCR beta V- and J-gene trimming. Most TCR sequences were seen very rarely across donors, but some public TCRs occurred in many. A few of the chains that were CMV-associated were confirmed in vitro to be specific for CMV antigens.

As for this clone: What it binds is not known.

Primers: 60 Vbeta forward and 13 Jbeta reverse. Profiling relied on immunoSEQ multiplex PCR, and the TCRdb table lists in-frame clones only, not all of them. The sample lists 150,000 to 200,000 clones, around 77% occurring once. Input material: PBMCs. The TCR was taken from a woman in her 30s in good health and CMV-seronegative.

CDR3 residues: CASSLYGTEAFF. In nucleotides, the CDR3 is TGTGCCAGCAGTCTCTACGGGACTGAAGCTTTCTTT. The gene calls are TRBV27 and TRBJ1-1, with D hard to call. Germline CDR1 is MNHEY and CDR2 is SMNVEV (reference sequence). Trimming stripped 5 bases from V and 5 bases from J, with 9 bases between. The CDR3 length is 12 residues.